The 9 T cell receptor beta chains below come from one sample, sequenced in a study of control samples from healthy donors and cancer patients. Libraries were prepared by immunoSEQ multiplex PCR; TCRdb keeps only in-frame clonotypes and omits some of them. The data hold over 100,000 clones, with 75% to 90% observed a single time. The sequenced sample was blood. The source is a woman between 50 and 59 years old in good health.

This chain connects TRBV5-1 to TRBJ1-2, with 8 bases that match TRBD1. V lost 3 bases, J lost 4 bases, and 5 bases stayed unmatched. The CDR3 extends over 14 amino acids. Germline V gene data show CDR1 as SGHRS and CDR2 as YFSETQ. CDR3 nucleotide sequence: TGCGCCAGCAGCTCCGGGACAGGACCCTATGGCTACACCTTC. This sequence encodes CASSSGTGPYGYTF.

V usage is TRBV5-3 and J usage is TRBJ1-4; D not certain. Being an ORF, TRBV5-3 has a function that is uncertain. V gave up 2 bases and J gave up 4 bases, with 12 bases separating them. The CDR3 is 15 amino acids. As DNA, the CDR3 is TGTGCCAGAAGCTTATCCCGCCGGTTTAATGAAAAACTGTTTTTT. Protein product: CARSLSRRFNEKLFF.

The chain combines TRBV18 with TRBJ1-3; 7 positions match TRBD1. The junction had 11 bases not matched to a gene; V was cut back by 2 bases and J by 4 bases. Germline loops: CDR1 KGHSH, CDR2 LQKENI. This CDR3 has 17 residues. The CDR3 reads CASSPLDTQGKGNTIYF. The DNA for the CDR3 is TGTGCCAGCTCACCATTGGACACACAGGGGAAAGGAAACACCATATATTTT.

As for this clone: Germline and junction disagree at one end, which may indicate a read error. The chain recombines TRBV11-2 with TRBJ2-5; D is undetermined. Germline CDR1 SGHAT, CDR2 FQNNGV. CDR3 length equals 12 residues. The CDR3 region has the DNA TGTGCCAGCAGCTTAGATGTGGGTTCCACAGACTTC. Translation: CASSLDVGSTDF. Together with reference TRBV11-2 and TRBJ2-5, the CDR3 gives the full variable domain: EAGVAQSPRYKIIEKRQSVAFWCNPISGHATLYWYQQILGQGPKLLIQFQNNGVVDDSQLPKDRFSAERLKGVDSTLKIQPAKLEDSAVYLCASSLDVGSTDFGPGTRLLVL.

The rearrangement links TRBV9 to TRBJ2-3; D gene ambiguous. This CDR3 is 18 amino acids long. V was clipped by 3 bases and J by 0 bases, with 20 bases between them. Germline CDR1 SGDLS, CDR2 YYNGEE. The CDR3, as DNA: TGTGCCAGCAGCGCGTCCCCGGGCCGAATGGTTAGCACAGATACGCAGTATTTT. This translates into CASSASPGRMVSTDTQYF.

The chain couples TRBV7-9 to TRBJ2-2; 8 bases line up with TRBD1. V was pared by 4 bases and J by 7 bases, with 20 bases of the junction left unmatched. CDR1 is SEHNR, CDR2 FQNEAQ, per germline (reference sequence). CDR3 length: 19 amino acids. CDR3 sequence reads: CASSSDERTGGPDNGELFF. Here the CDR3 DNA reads TGTGCCAGCAGCTCAGACGAACGCACAGGGGGGCCTGACAACGGGGAGCTGTTTTTT.

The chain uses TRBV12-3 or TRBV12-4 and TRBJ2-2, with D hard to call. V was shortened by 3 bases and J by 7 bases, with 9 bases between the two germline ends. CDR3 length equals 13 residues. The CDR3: CASSLNINGELFF. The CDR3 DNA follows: TGTGCCAGCAGTTTGAACATCAACGGGGAGCTGTTTTTT.

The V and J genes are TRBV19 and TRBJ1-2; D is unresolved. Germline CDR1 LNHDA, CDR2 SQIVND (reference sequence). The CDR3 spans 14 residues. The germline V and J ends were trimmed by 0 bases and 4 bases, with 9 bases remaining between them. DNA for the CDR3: TGTGCCAGTAGTATAGATAGGGCCAGCTATGGCTACACCTTC. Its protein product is CASSIDRASYGYTF.

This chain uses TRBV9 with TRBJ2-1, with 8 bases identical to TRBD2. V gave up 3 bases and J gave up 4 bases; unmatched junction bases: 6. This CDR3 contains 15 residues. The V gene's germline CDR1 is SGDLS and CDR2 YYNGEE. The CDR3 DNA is TGTGCCAGCAGCGCGGCTAGCGGGCGATACAATGAGCAGTTCTTC. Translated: CASSAASGRYNEQFF. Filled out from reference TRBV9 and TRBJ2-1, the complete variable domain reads DSGVTQTPKHLITATGQRVTLRCSPRSGDLSVYWYQQSLDQGLQFLIQYYNGEERAKGNILERFSAQQFPDLHSELNLSSLELGDSALYFCASSAASGRYNEQFFGPGTRLTVL.